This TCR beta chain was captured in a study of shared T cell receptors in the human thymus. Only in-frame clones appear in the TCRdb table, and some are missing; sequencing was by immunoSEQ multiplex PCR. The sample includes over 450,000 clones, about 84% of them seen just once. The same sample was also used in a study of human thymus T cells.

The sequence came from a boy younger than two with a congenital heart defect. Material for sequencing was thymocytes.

Here the CDR3 DNA reads TGCAGTGCTAGCTTAGCAAATGAGCAGTTCTTC. It yields the protein CSASLANEQFF. J is TRBJ2-1 and V is TRBV20-1; unclear D gene. CDR3 length: 11 residues. V dropped 3 bases and J dropped 7 bases, with 7 bases sitting between them. The V gene's germline CDR1 is DFQATT and CDR2 SNEGSKA (reference sequence).